The following is a T cell receptor beta chain sequence with its context. V gave up 3 bases and J gave up 3 bases, with 8 bases separating them. Germline V gene data show CDR1 as LGHNA and CDR2 as YNFKEQ. The CDR3 sequence is 14 residues long. This entry is derived from a study of blood T cells in healthy people across ages. Using a J-beta primer mix together with a sample-barcoded 5' primer, a second PCR was run for about 6 to 12 cycles. TCRdb re-derived calls from the 5' RACE reads in MiXCR, one entry per CDR3 protein. The data contain about 2 million distinct CDR3 sequences, around 50% of them seen just once; the ten biggest clones take up around 2.1%.

The chain recombines TRBV4-2 with TRBJ1-4, with D hard to call. This TCR came from a woman between 35 and 50 years old in good health. Sequenced material: blood. As DNA, the CDR3 is TGTGCCAGCAGCCAGCCGGACGCTAATGAAAAACTGTTTTTT. Its protein product is CASSQPDANEKLFF.